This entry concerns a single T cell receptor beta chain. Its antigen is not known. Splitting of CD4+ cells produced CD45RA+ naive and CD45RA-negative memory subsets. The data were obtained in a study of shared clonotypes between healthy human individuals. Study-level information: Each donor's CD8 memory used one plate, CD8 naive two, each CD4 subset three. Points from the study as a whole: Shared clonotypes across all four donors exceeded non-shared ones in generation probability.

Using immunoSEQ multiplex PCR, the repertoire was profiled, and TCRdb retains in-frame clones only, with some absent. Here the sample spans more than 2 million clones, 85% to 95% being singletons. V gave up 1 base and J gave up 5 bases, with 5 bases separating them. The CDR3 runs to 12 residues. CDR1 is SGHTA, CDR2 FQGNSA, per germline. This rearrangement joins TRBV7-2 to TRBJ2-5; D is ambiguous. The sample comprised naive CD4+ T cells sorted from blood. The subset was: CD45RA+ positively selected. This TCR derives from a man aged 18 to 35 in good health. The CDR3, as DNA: TGTGCCAGCAGCTTAGTAGACGAGACCCAGTACTTC. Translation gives CASSLVDETQYF.